This entry describes one T cell receptor (beta chain). Its antigen is as yet unknown. PCR involved 60 Vbeta and 13 Jbeta primers. Using immunoSEQ multiplex PCR, the repertoire was profiled, and TCRdb retains in-frame clones only, with some absent. The sample records over 200,000 clones, around 89% being singletons. This sample is drawn from a study of cytomegalovirus exposure and HLA in healthy donors. Study summary: Assignment to the Caucasian-associated ancestry cluster applied to approximately 80% of the approximately 360 genotyped donors.

Study findings and constraints: Earlier findings revealed that most TCR beta V segments proved productive either about 87% or about 30% of the time. Cytomegalovirus-associated TCR beta chains were listed, numbering 150 to 200. A later analysis reportedly found fewer N-insertions in an Asian-associated ancestry cluster than the approximately 670-donor mean.

Losses at the gene ends were 8 bases for V and 4 bases for J; bases not matched to a gene: 8. CDR3 size: 16 residues. The germline gives CDR1 MNHNY, CDR2 SVGAGI (reference sequence). Sequencing input: PBMCs. The rearrangement joins TRBV6-6 to TRBJ2-6; 10 bases agree with TRBD1. The sequence derives from a woman aged 18-30 years in good health and CMV-seronegative. DNA for the CDR3: TGTGCCAGCTACGCTGGGACAGGGGTCGGGGCCAACGTCCTGACTTTC. Protein sequence: CASYAGTGVGANVLTF.